This T cell receptor (beta chain) was found in a study of radiotherapy plus CTLA-4 blockade in lung cancer. Libraries were prepared by immunoSEQ multiplex PCR; TCRdb keeps only in-frame clonotypes and omits some of them. This repertoire shows just over 60,000 clones, roughly 80% found once; its top ten account for under 5%. In its sample, this clone was seen a few times. Sequenced material: peripheral blood, taken from a patient treated with radiotherapy plus ipilimumab. This receptor was taken from a human donor with non-small cell lung cancer who had a complete response to radiotherapy plus ipilimumab.

The CDR3 reads CASSPEGTGELFF. The CDR3 bases are TGCGCCAGCAGCCCGGAGGGGACCGGGGAGCTGTTTTTT. The chain is built from TRBV5-1 and TRBJ2-2; D is possibly TRBD2 (6 bases). The CDR3 loop spans 13 amino acids. Germline V gene lookup returns CDR1 SGHRS and CDR2 YFSETQ. The germline V and J ends were trimmed by 4 bases and 5 bases, with 9 bases remaining between them.